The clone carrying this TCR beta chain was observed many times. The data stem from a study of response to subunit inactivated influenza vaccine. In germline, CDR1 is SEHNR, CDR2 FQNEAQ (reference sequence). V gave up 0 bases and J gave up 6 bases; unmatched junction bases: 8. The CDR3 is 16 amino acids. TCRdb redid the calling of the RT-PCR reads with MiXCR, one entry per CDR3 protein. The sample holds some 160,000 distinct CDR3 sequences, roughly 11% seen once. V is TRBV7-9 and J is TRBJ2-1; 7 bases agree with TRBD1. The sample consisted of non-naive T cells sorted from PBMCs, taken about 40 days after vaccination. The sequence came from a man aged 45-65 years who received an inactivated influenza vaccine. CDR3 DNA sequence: TGTGCCAGCAGCTTAGCCAGGACAGGCAAGGGCAATGAGCAGTTCTTC. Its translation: CASSLARTGKGNEQFF.